One sample yielded the 12 T cell receptor beta chains listed below, sequenced in a study of molecular identifiers for immune sequencing clone quantification. TCRdb re-called the PCR reads with MiXCR, one entry per CDR3 protein. Of more than 450,000 distinct CDR3 sequences in the sample, around 23% were seen once. Sequencing was performed on naive CD8+ T cells from blood, with Jurkat cell RNA spiked in. Indicated subset: FACS-sorted CD8+CD4-CCR7+CD45RA+ naive T cells. The receptors come from a human donor in good health. Some libraries in this study had Jurkat cell RNA spiked in.

This clonotype has only a few counts. J is TRBJ1-5 and V is TRBV7-8; D is undetermined. This CDR3 has 16 amino acids. V lost 1 base to trimming and J lost 7 bases, with 17 bases between them. Germline lookup yields CDR1 SGHVS and CDR2 FQNEAQ. CDR3 DNA: TGTGCCAGCAGCTTAGTTTTCGACCCTCCGGGGCAGCCCCAGCATTTT. It yields the protein CASSLVFDPPGQPQHF.

This clonotype was counted only a few times. The chain is built from TRBV6-5 and TRBJ2-5; TRBD2 matches 7 bases. The J segment lost 5 bases and the V segment lost 2 bases, leaving 8 bases of the junction unmatched. The CDR3 length is 15 residues. The germline gives CDR1 MNHEY, CDR2 SVGAGI. CDR3 DNA sequence: TGTGCCAGCAGTTACGGGGCGGGAGTTTCGGAGACCCAGTACTTC. It codes for CASSYGAGVSETQYF.

The chain links TRBV27 to TRBJ2-2; no definite D call. V lost 11 bases and J lost 13, with 14 bases in between. This CDR3 has 10 amino acids. The germline CDR1 and CDR2 sequences are MNHEY and SMNVEV (reference sequence). The CDR3 loop reads CAQRYRGLFF. In DNA form, the CDR3 reads TGTGCCCAGCGTTACCGAGGGCTGTTTTTT.

The table lists this clonotype with many counts. The V and J genes are TRBV20-1 and TRBJ2-3; 8 bases line up with TRBD2. Germline assignment: CDR1 DFQATT and CDR2 SNEGSKA (reference sequence). V lost 2 bases, J lost 4 bases, and 8 bases stayed unmatched. The CDR3 spans 15 residues. CDR3 DNA sequence: TGCAGTGCTAGACCATTAGCGGGGACCCCAGATACGCAGTATTTT. Translating it yields CSARPLAGTPDTQYF.

This clonotype was recorded a few times. CDR3 DNA: TGCGCCAGCAGCCAAGGACTAGCGAGCCCCTACGAGCAGTACTTC. It translates to CASSQGLASPYEQYF. This sequence joins TRBV4-3 and TRBJ2-7, with TRBD2 identical over 8 bases. Germline assignment: CDR1 LGHNA and CDR2 YSLEER. Germline trimming cut 1 base from V and 2 bases from J; bases unmatched to any gene: 4. CDR3 length: 15 residues.

Details on this clonotype: A much bigger clone sits one base away, suggesting this may be a read error. The chain couples TRBV28 to TRBJ2-2; tentatively, D is TRBD2 (6 bases). The CDR3 consists of 15 residues. CDR1 MDHEN and CDR2 SYDVKM come from the germline V gene. This CDR3 reads CASSWRGYNTEELFF. The CDR3 DNA reads as TGTGCCAGCAGTTGGAGGGGCTACAACACCGAGGAGCTGTTTTTT.

The rearrangement uses TRBV7-9 and TRBJ2-7, with no clear D. V was clipped by 4 bases and J by 4 bases, with 8 bases between them. The CDR3 spans 12 residues. Germline lookup yields CDR1 SEHNR and CDR2 FQNEAQ (reference sequence). CDR3 DNA: TGTGCCAGCAGCTGGGTCAATTACGAGCAGTACTTC. Encoded protein: CASSWVNYEQYF.

This clonotype was recorded at least ten times. In nucleotides, the CDR3 is TGTGCCAGTAGCCGGGACAGGGGGGGCCAGCCCCAGCATTTT. Protein: CASSRDRGGQPQHF. The chain uses TRBV19 and TRBJ1-5, with 11 bases fitting TRBD1. Per germline, CDR1 LNHDA and CDR2 SQIVND (reference sequence). This CDR3 comprises 14 residues. Trimming took 6 bases from V and 7 from J; bases not matched to a gene: 5.

This clonotype was seen a handful of times. V and J are TRBV12-3 or TRBV12-4 and TRBJ1-1, with a weak D call TRBD1 (5 bases). CDR3 length: 14 amino acids. V dropped 6 bases and J dropped 5 bases, with 16 bases sitting between them. The CDR3 coding sequence is TGTGCCAGCAGCCCGGGGACCCCGGTAACTGAAGCTTTCTTT. Its translation is CASSPGTPVTEAFF.

On this clonotype: At one boundary the junction diverges from the germline segment, which might be a read error. The rearrangement links TRBV3-1 to TRBJ2-2, with D perhaps given as TRBD1 or TRBD2 (5 bases each). The germline V gene encodes CDR1 LGHDT and CDR2 YNNKEL (reference sequence). The length of the CDR3 is 13 residues. This CDR3 is CASSQANTRELLF. The CDR3 nucleotides are TGTGCCAGCAGCCAGGCGAACACCAGGGAGCTGCTTTTT.

The chain couples TRBV2 to TRBJ1-1, with TRBD1 identical over 8 bases. Germline CDR1 and CDR2: SNHLY and FYNNEI. The junction had 5 bases not matched to a gene; V was cut back by 3 bases and J by 5 bases. This CDR3 region has 14 residues. This CDR3 reads CASSDPTGGTEAFF. CDR3 in DNA: TGTGCCAGCAGTGACCCCACAGGGGGGACTGAAGCTTTCTTT. Full variable domain (remainder filled in from reference TRBV2 and TRBJ1-1): EPEVTQTPSHQVTQMGQEVILRCVPISNHLYFYWYRQILGQKVEFLVSFYNNEISEKSEIFDDQFSVERPDGSNFTLKIRSTKLEDSAMYFCASSDPTGGTEAFFGQGTRLTVV.

In the case of this clonotype: A read error may explain this, as a much larger clone is one base away. The chain has TRBV11-3 and TRBJ2-7; 8 bases line up with TRBD1. CDR1 is SGHNT and CDR2 is YENEEA in the germline V gene. The CDR3 runs 14 residues. V was clipped by 4 bases and J by 3 bases; unmatched bases: 5. The CDR3 bases are TGTGCCAGCAGCTCCCGGGACAGGAACTACGAGCAGTACTTC. Translating it yields CASSSRDRNYEQYF. The whole variable domain, filled in from reference TRBV11-3 and TRBJ2-7, reads EAGVVQSPRYKIIEKKQPVAFWCNPISGHNTLYWYLQNLGQGPELLIRYENEEAVDDSQLPKDRFSAERLKGVDSTLKIQPAELGDSAVYLCASSSRDRNYEQYFGPGTRLTVT.